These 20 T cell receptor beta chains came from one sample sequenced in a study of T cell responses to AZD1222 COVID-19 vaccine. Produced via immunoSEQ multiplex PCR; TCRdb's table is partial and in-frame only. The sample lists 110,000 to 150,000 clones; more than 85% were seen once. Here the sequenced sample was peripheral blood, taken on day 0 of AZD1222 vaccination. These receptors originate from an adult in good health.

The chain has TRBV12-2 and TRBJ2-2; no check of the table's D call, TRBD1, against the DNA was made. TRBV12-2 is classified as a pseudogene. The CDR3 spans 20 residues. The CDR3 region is CASRLKIGPRQGLNTGELFF. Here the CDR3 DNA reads TGTGCAAGTCGCTTAAAAATTGGCCCCCGACAGGGGTTGAACACCGGGGAGCTGTTTTTT.

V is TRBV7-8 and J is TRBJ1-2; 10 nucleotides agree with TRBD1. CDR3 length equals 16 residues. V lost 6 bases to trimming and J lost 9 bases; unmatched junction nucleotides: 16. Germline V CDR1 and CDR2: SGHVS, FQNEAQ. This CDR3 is CASSLLLGQGSRRYTF. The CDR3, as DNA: TGTGCCAGCAGTTTACTATTGGGACAGGGGTCCCGTCGCTACACCTTC.

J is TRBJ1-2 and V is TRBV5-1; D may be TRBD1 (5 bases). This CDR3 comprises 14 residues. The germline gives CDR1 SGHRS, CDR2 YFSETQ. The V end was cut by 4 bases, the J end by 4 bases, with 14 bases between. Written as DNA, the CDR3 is TGCGCCAGCAGCAAGGGACGGGAAATCTATGGCTACACCTTC. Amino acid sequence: CASSKGREIYGYTF.

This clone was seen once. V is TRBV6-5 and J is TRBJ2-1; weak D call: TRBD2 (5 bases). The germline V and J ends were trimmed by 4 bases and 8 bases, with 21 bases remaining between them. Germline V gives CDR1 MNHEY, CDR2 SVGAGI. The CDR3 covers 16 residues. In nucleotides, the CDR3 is TGTGCCAGCAGTTTCTCCGGCAGCGGACTCTTGGATGAGCAGTTCTTC. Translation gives CASSFSGSGLLDEQFF.

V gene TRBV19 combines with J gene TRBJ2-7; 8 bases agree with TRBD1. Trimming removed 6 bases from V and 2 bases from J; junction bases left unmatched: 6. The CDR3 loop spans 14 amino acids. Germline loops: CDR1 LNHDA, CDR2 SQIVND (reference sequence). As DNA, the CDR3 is TGTGCCAGTAGCCCCCGGACAGGGCCCTACGAGCAGTACTTC. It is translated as CASSPRTGPYEQYF.

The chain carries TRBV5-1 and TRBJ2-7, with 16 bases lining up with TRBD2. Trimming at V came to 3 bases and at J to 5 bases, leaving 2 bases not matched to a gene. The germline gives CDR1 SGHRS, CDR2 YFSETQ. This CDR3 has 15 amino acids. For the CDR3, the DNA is TGCGCCAGCAGCTGGGGACTAGCGGGAGGGAACGAGCAGTACTTC. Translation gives CASSWGLAGGNEQYF.

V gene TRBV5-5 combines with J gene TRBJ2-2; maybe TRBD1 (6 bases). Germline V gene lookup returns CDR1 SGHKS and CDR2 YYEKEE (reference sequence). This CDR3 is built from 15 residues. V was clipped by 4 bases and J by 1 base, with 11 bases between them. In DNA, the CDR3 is TGTGCCAGCAGCCCCACGGGACAGAACACCGGGGAGCTGTTTTTT. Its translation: CASSPTGQNTGELFF.

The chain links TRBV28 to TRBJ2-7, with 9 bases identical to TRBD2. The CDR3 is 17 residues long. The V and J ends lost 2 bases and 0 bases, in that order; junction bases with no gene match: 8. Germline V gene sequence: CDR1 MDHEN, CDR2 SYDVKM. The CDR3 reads CASSLPGTSRSSYEQYF. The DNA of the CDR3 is TGTGCCAGCAGTTTACCCGGGACTAGCAGATCCTCCTACGAGCAGTACTTC.

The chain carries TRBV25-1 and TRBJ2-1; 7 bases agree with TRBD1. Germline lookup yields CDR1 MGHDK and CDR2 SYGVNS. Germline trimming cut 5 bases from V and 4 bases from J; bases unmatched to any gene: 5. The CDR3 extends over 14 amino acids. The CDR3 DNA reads TGTGCCAGCAGTCGACAGGGATCTTACAATGAGCAGTTCTTC. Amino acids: CASSRQGSYNEQFF.

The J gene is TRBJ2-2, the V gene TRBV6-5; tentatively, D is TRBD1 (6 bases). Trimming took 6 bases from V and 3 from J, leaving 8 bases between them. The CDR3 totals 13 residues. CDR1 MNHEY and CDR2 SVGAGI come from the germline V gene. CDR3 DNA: TGTGCCAGCAGCGCAGGGGACACCGGGGAGCTGTTTTTT. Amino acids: CASSAGDTGELFF.

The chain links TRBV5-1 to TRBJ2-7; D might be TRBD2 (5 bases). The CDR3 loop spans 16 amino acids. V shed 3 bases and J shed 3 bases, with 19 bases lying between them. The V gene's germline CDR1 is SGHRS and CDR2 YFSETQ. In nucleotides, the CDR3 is TGCGCCAGCAGCTGGAGAGCCGGACGGGGTAACTACGAGCAGTACTTC. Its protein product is CASSWRAGRGNYEQYF.

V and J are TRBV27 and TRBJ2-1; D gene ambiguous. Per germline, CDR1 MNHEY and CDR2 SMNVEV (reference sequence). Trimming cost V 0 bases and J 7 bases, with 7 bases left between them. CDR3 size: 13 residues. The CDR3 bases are TGTGCCAGCAGTTTATCGATTCAGAATGAGCAGTTCTTC. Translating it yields CASSLSIQNEQFF.

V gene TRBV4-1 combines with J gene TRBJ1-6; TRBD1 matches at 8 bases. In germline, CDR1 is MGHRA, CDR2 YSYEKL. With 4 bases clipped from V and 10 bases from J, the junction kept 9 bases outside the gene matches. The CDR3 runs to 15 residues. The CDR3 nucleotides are TGCGCCAGCAGCCGATCCGAGACAGGGGTATCACCCCTCCACTTT. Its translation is CASSRSETGVSPLHF.

The CDR3 loop reads CASSFRTDTQYF. CDR3 sequence (DNA): TGTGCCAGCAGCTTCCGCACAGATACGCAGTATTTT. The chain couples TRBV9 to TRBJ2-3; the D is unclear. The CDR3 is made up of 12 amino acids. CDR1 and CDR2 (germline): SGDLS, YYNGEE. Trimming shortened V by 4 bases and J by 1 base, and 4 bases separated the two germline ends.

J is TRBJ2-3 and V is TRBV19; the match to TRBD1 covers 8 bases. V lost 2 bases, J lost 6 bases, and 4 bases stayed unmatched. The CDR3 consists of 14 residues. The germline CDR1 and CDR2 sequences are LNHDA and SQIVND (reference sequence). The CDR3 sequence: CASSIQGAEDTQYF. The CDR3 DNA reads TGTGCCAGTAGTATACAGGGGGCCGAGGATACGCAGTATTTT.

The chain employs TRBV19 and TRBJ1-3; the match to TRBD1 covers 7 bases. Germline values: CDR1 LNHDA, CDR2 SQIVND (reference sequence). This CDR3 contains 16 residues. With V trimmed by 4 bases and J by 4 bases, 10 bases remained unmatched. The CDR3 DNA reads TGTGCCAGTAGTAGGGGGACAGCCGGCCTCGGAAACACCATATATTTT. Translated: CASSRGTAGLGNTIYF.

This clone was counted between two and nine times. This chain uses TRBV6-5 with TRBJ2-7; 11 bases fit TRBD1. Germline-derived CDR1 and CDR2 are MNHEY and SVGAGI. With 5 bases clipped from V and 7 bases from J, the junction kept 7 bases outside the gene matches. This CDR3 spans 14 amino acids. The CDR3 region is CASSPGQGAREQYF. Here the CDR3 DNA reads TGTGCCAGCAGTCCCGGACAGGGGGCTCGGGAGCAGTACTTC.

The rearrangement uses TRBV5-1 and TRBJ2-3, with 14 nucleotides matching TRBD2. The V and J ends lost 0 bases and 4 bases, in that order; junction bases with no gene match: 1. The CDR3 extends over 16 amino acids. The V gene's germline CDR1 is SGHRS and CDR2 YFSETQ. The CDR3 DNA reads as TGCGCCAGCAGCTTGGGGACTAGCGGGAGGTCAGATACGCAGTATTTT. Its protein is CASSLGTSGRSDTQYF.

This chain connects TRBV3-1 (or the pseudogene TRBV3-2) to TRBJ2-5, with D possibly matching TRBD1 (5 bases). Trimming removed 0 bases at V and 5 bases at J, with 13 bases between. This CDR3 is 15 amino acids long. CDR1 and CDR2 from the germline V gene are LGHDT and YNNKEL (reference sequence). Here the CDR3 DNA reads TGTGCCAGCAGCCAAGATAGTGGGGCCGGGGAGACCCAGTACTTC. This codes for CASSQDSGAGETQYF.

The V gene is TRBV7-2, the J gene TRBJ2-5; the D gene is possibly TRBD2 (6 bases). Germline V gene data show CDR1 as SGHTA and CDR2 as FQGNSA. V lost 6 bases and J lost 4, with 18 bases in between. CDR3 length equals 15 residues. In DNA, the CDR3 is TGTGCCAGCAGTTACCAAACTAGCAAAGGAGAGACCCAGTACTTC. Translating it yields CASSYQTSKGETQYF.